This T cell receptor beta chain was recovered during a study of shared clonotypes between healthy human individuals. Every subset had its genomic DNA shared out evenly among several immunoSEQ plates. Repertoires were generated with immunoSEQ multiplex PCR, while TCRdb's copy carries only in-frame clones and drops some. The data show around 1.4 million clones, 98% seen once. Germline V gene sequence: CDR1 SNHLY, CDR2 FYNNEI. The V and J ends lost 7 bases and 0 bases, in that order; junction bases with no gene match: 4. The CDR3 covers 14 residues. CD4+ cell separation produced CD45RA+ naive and CD45RA-negative memory subsets.

The TCR sequence derives from a man aged 30 to 39 in good health. Sequenced sample: naive CD4+ T cells sorted from blood. Subset specified: CD45RA+ positively selected. The chain joins TRBV2 to TRBJ1-1; 8 nucleotides match TRBD1. CDR3 DNA sequence: TGTGCCAGCAAGTACAGGGGGTTGAACACTGAAGCTTTCTTT. It encodes CASKYRGLNTEAFF.